The TCR beta chain described here comes from a study of blood T cells in healthy people across ages. Overall study findings and caveats: When set beside aged donors, long-lived donors presented more naive CD4+ cells and higher diversity. In older individuals, TCR beta diversity per million T cells was lower, falling roughly linearly with age.

A second PCR of roughly 7 to 11 cycles used a sample-barcoded 5' primer and a J-beta primer mix. Sequencing of every sample gave 2.5 million or more CDR3-containing paired-end reads. TCRdb ran MiXCR on the 5' RACE reads and lists one entry per CDR3 protein. The table records some 670,000 distinct CDR3 sequences, more than 45% of them present only once. To note about this clonotype: What it binds is unknown.

This CDR3 contains 16 residues. V gave up 4 bases and J gave up 1 base; unmatched junction bases: 5. Germline CDR1 LGHDT, CDR2 YNNKEL (reference sequence). This chain uses TRBV3-1 with TRBJ1-1; the match to TRBD1 covers 11 bases. The sequencing sample was made of blood. The receptor's source is a woman over 75 in good health. Here the CDR3 reads CASSLRTGGGNTEAFF. CDR3 DNA sequence: TGTGCCAGCAGCCTGAGGACAGGGGGCGGGAACACTGAAGCTTTCTTT.